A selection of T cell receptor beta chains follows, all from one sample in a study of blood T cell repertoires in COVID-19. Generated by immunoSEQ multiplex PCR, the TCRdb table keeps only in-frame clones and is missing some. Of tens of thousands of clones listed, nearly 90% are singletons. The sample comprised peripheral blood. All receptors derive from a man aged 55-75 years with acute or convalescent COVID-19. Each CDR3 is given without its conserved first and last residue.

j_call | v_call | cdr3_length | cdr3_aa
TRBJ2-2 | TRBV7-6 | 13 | ASSLGGRDTGELF
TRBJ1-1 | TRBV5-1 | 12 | ASSSVGGNTEAF
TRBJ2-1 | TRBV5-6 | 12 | ASSLPGQGNEQF
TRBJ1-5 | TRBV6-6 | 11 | ASSYEVLKAQH
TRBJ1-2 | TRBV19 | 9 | ASTNRDGYT
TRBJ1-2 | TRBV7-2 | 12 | ASSQPVGFYGYT
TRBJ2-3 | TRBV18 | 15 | ASSSGRGGLGTDTQY
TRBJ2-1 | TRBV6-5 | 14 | ASSSITGTGNNEQF
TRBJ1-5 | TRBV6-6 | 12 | ASSYGPGIQPQH
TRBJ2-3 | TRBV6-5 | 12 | ASRTGGIADTQY
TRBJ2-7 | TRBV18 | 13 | ASSPPGQERHEQY
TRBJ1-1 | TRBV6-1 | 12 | ASSESGRVTEAF
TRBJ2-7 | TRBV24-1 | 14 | ATSDLRDRGNYEQY
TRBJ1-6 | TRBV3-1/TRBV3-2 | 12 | ASSLQGYNSPLH
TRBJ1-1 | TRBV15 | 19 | ATSRGGGLNRGAWRIAEAF
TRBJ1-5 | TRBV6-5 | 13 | ASSYNDEVQQPQH
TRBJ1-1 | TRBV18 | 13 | ASSPLGTGGTEAF
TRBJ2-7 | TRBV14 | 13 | ASSQGLGSFYEQY
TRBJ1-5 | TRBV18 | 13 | ASSQGEGAGQPQH
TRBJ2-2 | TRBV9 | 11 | ASNQGYTGELF
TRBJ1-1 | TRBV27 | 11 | ASMTGPNTEAF
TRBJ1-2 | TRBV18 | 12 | ASSPTRTGYGYT
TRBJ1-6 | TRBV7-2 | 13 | ASRNRDRVNSPLH
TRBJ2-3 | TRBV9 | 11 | ASSVVLTDTQY
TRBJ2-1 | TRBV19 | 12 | ASSIFQGSDEQF
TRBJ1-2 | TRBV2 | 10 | ASSGTPRGYT
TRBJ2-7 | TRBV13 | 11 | ASSPGQFYEQY